The 14 T cell receptor beta chains below all came from one sample that was sequenced in a study of blood T cell repertoires in COVID-19. Sequenced by immunoSEQ multiplex PCR; TCRdb stores in-frame clones only, minus some. Altogether roughly 120,000 clones are present, less than 90% being singletons, with the ten largest covering 11%. Sequenced input: peripheral blood. The receptors stem from a man older than 75 with acute or convalescent COVID-19.

V and J are TRBV28 and TRBJ2-2, with 13 bases matching TRBD2. Germline loops: CDR1 MDHEN, CDR2 SYDVKM. V was clipped by 6 bases and J by 1 base; unmatched bases: 14. This CDR3 region has 20 residues. In DNA, the CDR3 is TGTGCCAGCAGACGCAACCGGGCACTAGCGGGAGGGAAGAACACCGGGGAGCTGTTTTTT. This gives the protein CASRRNRALAGGKNTGELFF.

The J gene is TRBJ1-5, the V gene TRBV30; D is unclear. Per the germline V gene, CDR1 is GTSNPN and CDR2 is SVGIG (reference sequence). The CDR3 is 14 amino acids. V shed 1 base and J shed 5 bases, with 12 bases lying between them. CDR3 coding DNA: TGTGCCTGGAGTGACACAGTATTGGATCAGCCCCAGCATTTT. Protein sequence: CAWSDTVLDQPQHF.

The genes are TRBV6-5 and TRBJ2-7; 9 bases line up with TRBD1. V lost 5 bases to trimming and J lost 7 bases; unmatched junction nucleotides: 12. This CDR3 is 15 amino acids long. Germline CDR1 reads MNHEY; CDR2 reads SVGAGI. CDR3 coding DNA: TGTGCCAGCAGTCCAACCGGGACAGGGCCTAGAGAGCAGTACTTC. It translates to CASSPTGTGPREQYF.

CDR3 DNA: TGTGCCGCAGGGATTGAGGAGAACTATGGCTACACCTTC. The encoded protein is CAAGIEENYGYTF. The chain uses TRBV28 and TRBJ1-2, with a weak D call TRBD1 (5 bases). Germline CDR1 is MDHEN and CDR2 is SYDVKM. The V gene lost 11 bases and the J gene lost 2 bases, with 15 bases spanning the gap. This CDR3 has 13 amino acids.

V is TRBV5-1 and J is TRBJ2-1; 13 bases fit TRBD2. Per the germline V gene, CDR1 is SGHRS and CDR2 is YFSETQ. V lost 0 bases and J lost 7; bases outside the gene matches: 1. This CDR3 is 15 amino acids long. DNA of the CDR3: TGCGCCAGCAGCTTGGGGACTAGCGGGAGTAATGAGCAGTTCTTC. It yields the protein CASSLGTSGSNEQFF.

The chain has TRBV13 and TRBJ2-1, with 10 bases fitting TRBD2. Losses at the gene ends were 5 bases for V and 5 bases for J; bases not matched to a gene: 9. The CDR3 covers 16 residues. The V gene's germline CDR1 is PRHDT and CDR2 FYEKMQ (reference sequence). The CDR3 is CASSQIAGGYHNEQFF. The CDR3 DNA reads as TGTGCCAGCAGCCAGATAGCGGGGGGCTACCACAATGAGCAGTTCTTC.

The chain uses TRBV6-5 and TRBJ1-5; TRBD1 agrees at 9 bases. Germline values: CDR1 MNHEY, CDR2 SVGAGI. V lost 8 bases to trimming and J lost 6 bases; unmatched junction nucleotides: 5. This CDR3 has 13 residues. Here the CDR3 reads CASGTGWGQPQHF. The CDR3 DNA follows: TGTGCCAGCGGGACAGGGTGGGGTCAGCCCCAGCATTTT.

This chain joins TRBV20-1 and TRBJ1-1; TRBD1 is a possible D gene (6 bases). Germline V gene data show CDR1 as DFQATT and CDR2 as SNEGSKA (reference sequence). The CDR3 covers 11 residues. The CDR3 nucleotides read TGCGTAGGGACAAGGAACACTGAAGCTTTCTTT. Translating gives CVGTRNTEAFF.

This chain connects TRBV19 to TRBJ1-6; tentative D call: TRBD1 (5 bases). V was clipped by 3 bases and J by 7 bases, with 19 bases between them. This CDR3 is 17 amino acids long. CDR1 and CDR2 from the germline V gene are LNHDA and SQIVND (reference sequence). The CDR3 DNA reads as TGTGCCAGTAGTATCCCCCAGTTAAGGGGTACGAATTCACCCCTCCACTTT. The encoded protein is CASSIPQLRGTNSPLHF.

The rearrangement links TRBV9 to TRBJ1-1, with TRBD1 matching over 8 bases. The germline V gene encodes CDR1 SGDLS and CDR2 YYNGEE. V lost 1 base and J lost 11; bases outside the gene matches: 13. This CDR3 has 15 residues. The CDR3 region has the DNA TGTGCCAGCAGCGTAACTGACGGGCAGGGGGCTCTGGCTTTCTTT. Translating gives CASSVTDGQGALAFF.

With respect to this clone: Relative to the germline gene, one junction end is altered; a read error may explain this. The V and J genes are TRBV5-1 and TRBJ1-1; D is undetermined. CDR1 is SGHRS, CDR2 YFSETQ, per germline. The CDR3 totals 12 residues. The CDR3 DNA sequence: TGCGCCAGCAGCCGAGACACCATTGAAACTTTCTTT. This translates into CASSRDTIETFF.

This clone occurred a few times. The chain links TRBV3-1 (or the pseudogene TRBV3-2) to TRBJ1-3, with a weak D call TRBD1 (5 bases). The CDR3 extends over 14 amino acids. Germline V gene lookup returns CDR1 LGHDT and CDR2 YNNKEL (reference sequence). Trimming cost V 2 bases and J 2 bases, with 7 bases left between them. In DNA form, the CDR3 reads TGTGCCAGCAGCCAACCAGGGACTGGAAACACCATATATTTT. Residues: CASSQPGTGNTIYF.

The chain joins TRBV6-5 to TRBJ2-5; 12 nucleotides align to TRBD2. V dropped 6 bases and J dropped 5; count of bases not matched to a gene: 4. CDR1 is MNHEY and CDR2 is SVGAGI in the germline V gene. CDR3 length equals 14 residues. The DNA for the CDR3 is TGTGCCAGCAGGGGGACTAGCGGGTCGGAGACCCAGTACTTC. Its protein is CASRGTSGSETQYF.

This clone came up a few times. The rearrangement uses TRBV3-1 (or the pseudogene TRBV3-2) and TRBJ2-7; 10 bases are a match to TRBD2. The germline V gene encodes CDR1 LGHDT and CDR2 YNNKEL (reference sequence). The junction had 11 bases not matched to a gene; V was cut back by 1 base and J by 2 bases. This CDR3 region has 18 residues. CDR3 amino acids: CASSQAPNTGTSAYEQYF. CDR3 coding DNA: TGTGCCAGCAGCCAAGCACCCAATACCGGGACTAGCGCCTACGAGCAGTACTTC.